This T cell receptor (beta chain) emerged from a study of cytomegalovirus exposure and HLA in healthy donors. The PCR ran on 60 Vbeta and 13 Jbeta primers. Assay used: immunoSEQ multiplex PCR; TCRdb lists only in-frame clones, some missing. The data contain about 110,000 clones, about 70% of them singletons. V was clipped by 1 base and J by 4 bases, with 7 bases between them. Germline loops: CDR1 SGHTA, CDR2 FQGTGA. The CDR3 totals 14 residues. The TCR was taken from a woman between 45 and 65 years old in good health and CMV-seropositive. Sequencing used PBMCs. The rearrangement joins TRBV7-3 to TRBJ2-2; D gene uncertain. The CDR3: CASSLMPGTGELFF. The CDR3 bases are TGTGCCAGCAGCTTAATGCCCGGCACCGGGGAGCTGTTTTTT. Drawing the rest from reference TRBV7-3 and TRBJ2-2, the complete variable domain is GAGVSQTPSNKVTEKGKYVELRCDPISGHTALYWYRQSLGQGPEFLIYFQGTGAADDSGLPNDRFFAVRPEGSVSTLKIQRTERGDSAVYLCASSLMPGTGELFFGEGSRLTVL.